The 27 T cell receptor beta chains in this list originate from one sample, sequenced in a study of T-cell memory formation after mild COVID-19. Via MiXCR, TCRdb re-called the 5' RACE reads, giving one row per CDR3 protein. The data hold 450,000 or so distinct CDR3 sequences, with 20% observed a single time. Material: PBMCs or a T cell subset sorted from them (not recorded which). The receptors shown here come from an adult woman who had mild COVID-19 (a few samples of this study predate the infection). Cell type and time point are not known.

This rearrangement joins TRBV12-3 or TRBV12-4 to TRBJ2-1, with a possible D match to TRBD2 (5 bases). Trimming pared 5 bases from V and 7 bases from J, leaving 18 bases between. This CDR3 is built from 15 residues. The DNA of the CDR3 is TGTGCCAGCAGTCAACCGGGGAGAGGGATTAATGAGCAGTTCTTC. The encoded protein is CASSQPGRGINEQFF.

This clonotype was picked up many times. The chain links TRBV5-1 to TRBJ2-3; maybe TRBD1 (6 bases). V was pared by 2 bases and J by 7 bases, with 17 bases between. The CDR3 consists of 15 residues. CDR1 SGHRS and CDR2 YFSETQ come from the germline V gene. The CDR3 sequence: CASSLMTGALNTQYF. The CDR3 coding sequence is TGCGCCAGCAGCTTAATGACAGGCGCCCTGAATACGCAGTATTTT.

The chain joins TRBV12-3 or TRBV12-4 to TRBJ1-1; D remains ambiguous. This CDR3 has 13 amino acids. Trimming shortened V by 3 bases and J by 4 bases, and 9 bases separated the two germline ends. The CDR3 spells CASSFGRLTEAFF. The DNA for the CDR3 is TGTGCCAGCAGTTTCGGGCGGCTCACTGAAGCTTTCTTT.

The chain carries TRBV19 and TRBJ1-5; tentatively, D is TRBD1 (5 bases). V was clipped by 7 bases and J by 3 bases, with 13 bases between them. Germline CDR1 LNHDA, CDR2 SQIVND (reference sequence). CDR3 length: 14 amino acids. CDR3 sequence reads: CASTQGTVNQPQHF. Written as DNA, the CDR3 is TGTGCCAGTACCCAGGGTACCGTCAATCAGCCCCAGCATTTT. The complete variable domain, with remaining parts taken from reference TRBV19 and TRBJ1-5, reads DGGITQSPKYLFRKEGQNVTLSCEQNLNHDAMYWYRQDPGQGLRLIYYSQIVNDFQKGDIAEGYSVSREKKESFPLTVTSAQKNPTAFYLCASTQGTVNQPQHFGDGTRLSIL.

The rearrangement uses TRBV4-2 and TRBJ2-1, with D hard to call. The CDR3 loop spans 17 amino acids. With 1 base removed from V and 0 bases from J, the gap between germline ends came to 13 bases. Germline-derived CDR1 and CDR2 are LGHNA and YNFKEQ. CDR3 in DNA: TGTGCCAGCAGCCAAGTTTTCCGGGCCGGCTCCTACAATGAGCAGTTCTTC. The encoded protein is CASSQVFRAGSYNEQFF.

This clonotype was seen more than once but under ten times. The chain is built from TRBV5-1 and TRBJ2-5, with D perhaps TRBD1 or TRBD2 (5 bases each). Deletions cut 3 bases from V and 13 bases from J, with 16 bases between. CDR3 length equals 12 residues. Germline V CDR1 and CDR2: SGHRS, YFSETQ. CDR3 protein: CASSSRDGRWYF. The CDR3 DNA is TGCGCCAGCAGCTCCCGGGACGGTCGATGGTACTTC.

V is TRBV21-1 and J is TRBJ2-3; the table's D call of TRBD1 was not tested on the DNA. TRBV21-1 corresponds to a pseudogene. CDR3 size: 16 residues. CDR3 coding DNA: TGTGCCAGCTCGCGCCCCACAGCCGGCGGCACAGATACGCAGTATTTT. Its protein is CASSRPTAGGTDTQYF.

V usage is TRBV29-1 and J usage is TRBJ2-7; the D gene is possibly TRBD1 (6 bases). The CDR3 runs 13 residues. The V end lost 3 bases, the J end lost 3 bases, and 12 bases lay between the germline ends. Germline V gives CDR1 SQVTM, CDR2 ANQGSEA. CDR3 in DNA: TGCAGCGTTGAGACGGGCAGGGGCTACGAGCAGTACTTC. It is translated as CSVETGRGYEQYF.

The rearrangement links TRBV6-5 to TRBJ2-2; D gene unclear. Trimming cost V 7 bases and J 1 base, with 7 bases left between them. CDR3 length: 13 residues. Germline V gives CDR1 MNHEY, CDR2 SVGAGI. The CDR3 region has the DNA TGTGCCAGCACGATATGGAACACCGGGGAGCTGTTTTTT. It translates to CASTIWNTGELFF.

This clonotype was detected only a few times. The rearrangement joins TRBV12-3 or TRBV12-4 to TRBJ1-4; 8 positions match TRBD1. The V segment lost 0 bases and the J segment 8 bases; nucleotides outside the gene matches: 8. The CDR3 sequence is 16 residues long. CDR3 loop: CASSLALGTGLEKLFF. Written as DNA, the CDR3 is TGTGCCAGCAGTTTAGCGCTGGGGACAGGTCTGGAAAAACTGTTTTTT.

This clonotype was detected a few times. The chain is built from TRBV18 and TRBJ2-1, with 9 bases matching TRBD1. The CDR3 contains 15 residues. CDR1 KGHSH and CDR2 LQKENI come from the germline V gene. V shed 0 bases, J shed 8 bases, and the junction held 5 bases outside the gene matches. Here the CDR3 reads CASSPPGGQGYEQFF. The CDR3 nucleotides are TGTGCCAGCTCACCACCGGGGGGACAGGGATATGAGCAGTTCTTC.

The genes are TRBV3-1 and TRBJ1-2; a weak D match, TRBD1 (5 bases). CDR3 size: 15 residues. V shed 0 bases and J shed 7 bases, with 15 bases lying between them. The V gene's germline CDR1 is LGHDT and CDR2 YNNKEL (reference sequence). The CDR3 loop reads CASSQDSRGQGGYTF. CDR3 bases: TGTGCCAGCAGCCAAGATTCCAGAGGGCAGGGTGGCTACACCTTC.

The V and J genes are TRBV12-3 or TRBV12-4 and TRBJ1-1; D unresolved. The CDR3 contains 11 residues. V shed 5 bases and J shed 7 bases, with 8 bases lying between them. CDR3 sequence reads: CASSISFEAFF. The CDR3 DNA reads as TGTGCCAGCAGTATCAGTTTTGAAGCTTTCTTT.

The rearrangement uses TRBV7-6 and TRBJ1-5; D remains ambiguous. Germline lookup yields CDR1 SGHVS and CDR2 FNYEAQ. V gave up 0 bases and J gave up 5 bases, with 11 bases separating them. The CDR3 has 15 residues. In nucleotides, the CDR3 is TGTGCCAGCAGCTTAGCGGGAAGGCACGATCAGCCCCAGCATTTT. It translates to CASSLAGRHDQPQHF.

This clonotype was counted between two and nine times. The chain is built from TRBV2 and TRBJ2-1, with 12 bases matching TRBD2. The CDR3 totals 15 residues. The germline gives CDR1 SNHLY, CDR2 FYNNEI. The ends lost 4 bases at V and 6 bases at J; junction bases unmatched: 4. Here the CDR3 DNA reads TGTGCCAGCAGTGGAGCTAGCGGGAGGGCCAATGAGCAGTTCTTC. It is translated as CASSGASGRANEQFF.

This clonotype was detected a few times. The chain employs TRBV4-1 and TRBJ2-5; 7 bases match TRBD1. Germline values: CDR1 MGHRA, CDR2 YSYEKL. The CDR3 totals 16 residues. With 1 base clipped from V and 5 bases from J, the junction kept 10 bases outside the gene matches. CDR3 nucleotides: TGCGCCAGCAGCCAAGTGGGGTTGACAGGGTCGGAGACCCAGTACTTC. Protein product: CASSQVGLTGSETQYF.

The rearrangement links TRBV5-1 to TRBJ1-1; 7 positions agree with TRBD1. CDR1 and CDR2 from the germline V gene are SGHRS and YFSETQ. The CDR3 covers 15 residues. J lost 5 bases, V lost 0 bases, and 7 bases had no gene match. CDR3 sequence: CASSLAFGTVTEAFF. DNA for the CDR3: TGCGCCAGCAGCTTGGCCTTCGGGACAGTGACTGAAGCTTTCTTT.

The chain combines TRBV12-3 or TRBV12-4 with TRBJ1-2, with D hard to call. The CDR3 runs 13 residues. Trimming took 5 bases from V and 10 from J, leaving 17 bases between them. The CDR3 region is CASSMDLPSSYTF. The CDR3, as DNA: TGTGCCAGCAGTATGGACCTCCCATCTTCCTACACCTTC.

This clonotype has a handful of counts. V is TRBV5-1 and J is TRBJ2-3; D might be TRBD1 (6 bases). V gave up 2 bases and J gave up 3 bases, with 22 bases separating them. Germline V gene sequence: CDR1 SGHRS, CDR2 YFSETQ. The CDR3 contains 18 residues. The CDR3 protein is CASSFLTKDSLGTDTQYF. CDR3 coding DNA: TGCGCCAGCAGCTTCCTAACCAAGGACAGTTTGGGGACAGATACGCAGTATTTT.

This clonotype showed up just once. The chain has TRBV19 and TRBJ2-2, with 13 bases matching TRBD2. CDR3 length equals 18 residues. The junction had 6 bases not matched to a gene; V was cut back by 5 bases and J by 0 bases. Looked up from germline, CDR1 is LNHDA and CDR2 is SQIVND (reference sequence). CDR3 DNA sequence: TGTGCCAGTAGTTTCGGGACTAGCGGGGTATCGAACACCGGGGAGCTGTTTTTT. This codes for CASSFGTSGVSNTGELFF.

This clonotype was recorded many times. The chain links TRBV3-1 to TRBJ2-3; TRBD1 agrees at 10 bases. V shed 2 bases, J shed 3 bases, and the junction held 8 bases outside the gene matches. CDR3 length equals 17 residues. Germline CDR1 LGHDT, CDR2 YNNKEL (reference sequence). The CDR3 loop reads CASSQTRQGARTDTQYF. Here the CDR3 DNA reads TGTGCCAGCAGCCAAACGAGACAGGGGGCTCGGACAGATACGCAGTATTTT.

This clonotype was counted ten times or more. With a much larger clone just one base away, this may be a read error. This sequence joins TRBV12-3 or TRBV12-4 and TRBJ2-5; D unclear. CDR3 length: 11 residues. Trimming removed 2 bases from V and 4 bases from J, with 2 bases in between. The CDR3 loop is CASSLIETQYF. The CDR3 nucleotides are TGTGCCAGCAGTTTAATAGAGACCCAGTACTTC.

The gene calls are TRBV6-2 or TRBV6-3 and TRBJ1-1; D gene ambiguous. Trimming shortened V by 2 bases and J by 1 base, and 5 bases separated the two germline ends. This CDR3 region has 13 residues. Germline V gene lookup returns CDR1 MNHEY and CDR2 SVGEGT. The DNA of the CDR3 is TGTGCCAGCAGTTACCAGAGGAACACTGAAGCTTTCTTT. Its translation is CASSYQRNTEAFF.

This clonotype was picked up a small number of times. The CDR3 here is CASRGQGYSQPQHF. The CDR3 DNA reads as TGTGCCAGCAGGGGACAGGGATATAGTCAGCCCCAGCATTTT. The chain employs TRBV6-2 or TRBV6-3 and TRBJ1-5; TRBD1 matches 9 bases. The V gene end was trimmed by 6 bases and the J gene end by 6 bases; junction bases not matched to a gene: 6. There are 14 residues in the CDR3. CDR1 is MNHEY and CDR2 is SVGEGT in the germline V gene.

The rearrangement links TRBV12-3 or TRBV12-4 to TRBJ2-5; the D gene is possibly TRBD1 (5 bases). The CDR3 sequence is 14 residues long. The V end lost 3 bases, the J end lost 1 base, and 9 bases lay between the germline ends. The CDR3, as DNA: TGTGCCAGCAGTTTTAGGACATTCCAAGAGACCCAGTACTTC. Its protein product is CASSFRTFQETQYF.

The gene calls are TRBV6-6 and TRBJ2-2; 7 nucleotides align to TRBD2. Trimming removed 2 bases from V and 15 bases from J; junction bases left unmatched: 9. This CDR3 region has 13 residues. Germline V gives CDR1 MNHNY, CDR2 SVGAGI (reference sequence). As DNA, the CDR3 is TGTGCCAGCAGTTACCCGGCACCGGGAGGAGTGTTTTTT. Translation: CASSYPAPGGVFF.

This sequence joins TRBV30 and TRBJ2-1, with 8 nucleotides matching TRBD2. There are 13 residues in the CDR3. Germline CDR1 and CDR2: GTSNPN and SVGIG (reference sequence). V lost 2 bases and J lost 7; bases outside the gene matches: 4. In DNA form, the CDR3 reads TGTGCCTGGAGTCGGGGGGGTTGGAATGAGCAGTTCTTC. This gives the protein CAWSRGGWNEQFF.